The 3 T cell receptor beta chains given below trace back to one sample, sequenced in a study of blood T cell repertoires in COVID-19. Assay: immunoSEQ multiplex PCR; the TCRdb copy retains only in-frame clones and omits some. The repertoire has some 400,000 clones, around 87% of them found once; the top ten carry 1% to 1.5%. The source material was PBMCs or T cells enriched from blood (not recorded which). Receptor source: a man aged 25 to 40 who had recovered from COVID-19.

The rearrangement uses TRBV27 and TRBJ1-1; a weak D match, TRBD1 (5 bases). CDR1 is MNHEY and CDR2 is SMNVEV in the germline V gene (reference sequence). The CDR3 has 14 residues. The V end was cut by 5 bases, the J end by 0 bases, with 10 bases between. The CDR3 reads CASSGGGMNTEAFF. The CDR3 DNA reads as TGTGCCAGCAGTGGGGGGGGGATGAACACTGAAGCTTTCTTT.

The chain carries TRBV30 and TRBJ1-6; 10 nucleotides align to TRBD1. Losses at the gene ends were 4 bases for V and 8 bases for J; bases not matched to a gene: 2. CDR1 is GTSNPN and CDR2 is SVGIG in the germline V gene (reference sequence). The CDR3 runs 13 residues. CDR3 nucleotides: TGTGCCTGGATGGGACAGGGGTATTCACCCCTCCACTTT. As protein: CAWMGQGYSPLHF.

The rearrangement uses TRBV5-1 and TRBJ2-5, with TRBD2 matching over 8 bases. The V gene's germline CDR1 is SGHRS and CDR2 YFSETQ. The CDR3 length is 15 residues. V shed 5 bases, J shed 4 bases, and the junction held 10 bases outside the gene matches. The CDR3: CASSQAGLEIETQYF. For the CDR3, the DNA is TGCGCCAGCAGTCAGGCGGGACTAGAAATAGAGACCCAGTACTTC. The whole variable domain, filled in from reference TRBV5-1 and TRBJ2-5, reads KAGVTQTPRYLIKTRGQQVTLSCSPISGHRSVSWYQQTPGQGLQFLFEYFSETQRNKGNFPGRFSGRQFSNSRSEMNVSTLELGDSALYLCASSQAGLEIETQYFGPGTRLLVL.